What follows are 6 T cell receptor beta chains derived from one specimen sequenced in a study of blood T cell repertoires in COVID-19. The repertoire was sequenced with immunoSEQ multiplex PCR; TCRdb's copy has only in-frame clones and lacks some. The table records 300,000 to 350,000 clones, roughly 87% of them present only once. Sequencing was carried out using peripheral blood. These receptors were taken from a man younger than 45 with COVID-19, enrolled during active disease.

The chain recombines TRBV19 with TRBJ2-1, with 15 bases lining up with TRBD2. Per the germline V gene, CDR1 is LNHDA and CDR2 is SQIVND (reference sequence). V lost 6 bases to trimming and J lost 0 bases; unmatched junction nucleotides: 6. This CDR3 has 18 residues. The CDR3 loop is CASRPGLAGGRSYNEQFF. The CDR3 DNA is TGTGCCAGTAGGCCGGGACTAGCGGGGGGACGCTCCTACAATGAGCAGTTCTTC.

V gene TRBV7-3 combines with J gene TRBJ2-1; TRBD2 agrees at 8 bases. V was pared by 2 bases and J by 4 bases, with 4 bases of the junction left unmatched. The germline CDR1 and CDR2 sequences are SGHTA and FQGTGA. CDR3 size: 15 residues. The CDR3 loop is CASSLYLAGYNEQFF. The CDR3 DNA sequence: TGTGCCAGCAGCTTATATCTAGCGGGTTACAATGAGCAGTTCTTC.

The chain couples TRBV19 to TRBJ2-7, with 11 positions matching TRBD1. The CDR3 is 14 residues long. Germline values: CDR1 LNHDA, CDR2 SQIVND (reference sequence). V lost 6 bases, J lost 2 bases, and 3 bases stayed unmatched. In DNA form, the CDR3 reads TGTGCCAGTAGCGGACAGGGGGCCGCCTACGAGCAGTACTTC. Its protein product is CASSGQGAAYEQYF.

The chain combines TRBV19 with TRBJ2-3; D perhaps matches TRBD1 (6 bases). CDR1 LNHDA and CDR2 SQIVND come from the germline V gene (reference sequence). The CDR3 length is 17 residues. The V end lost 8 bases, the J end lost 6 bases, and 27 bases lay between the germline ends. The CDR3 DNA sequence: TGTGCCAGTGATAACCTACCCCGCGGACAGCGAGGGGATACGCAGTATTTT. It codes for CASDNLPRGQRGDTQYF.

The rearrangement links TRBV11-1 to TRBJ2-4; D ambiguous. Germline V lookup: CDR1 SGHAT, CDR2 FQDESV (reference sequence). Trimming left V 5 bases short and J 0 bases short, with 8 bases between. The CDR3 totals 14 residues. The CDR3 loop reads CASSRSIAKNIQYF. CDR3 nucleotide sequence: TGTGCCAGCAGCCGCTCTATAGCCAAAAACATTCAGTACTTC.

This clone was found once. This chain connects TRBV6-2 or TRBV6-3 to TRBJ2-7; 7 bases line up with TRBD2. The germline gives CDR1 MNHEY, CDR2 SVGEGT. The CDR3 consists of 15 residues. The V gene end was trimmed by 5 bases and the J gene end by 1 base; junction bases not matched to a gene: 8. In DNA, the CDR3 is TGTGCCAGCAGTCACCCTAGCGGACAATCCTACGAGCAGTACTTC. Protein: CASSHPSGQSYEQYF.